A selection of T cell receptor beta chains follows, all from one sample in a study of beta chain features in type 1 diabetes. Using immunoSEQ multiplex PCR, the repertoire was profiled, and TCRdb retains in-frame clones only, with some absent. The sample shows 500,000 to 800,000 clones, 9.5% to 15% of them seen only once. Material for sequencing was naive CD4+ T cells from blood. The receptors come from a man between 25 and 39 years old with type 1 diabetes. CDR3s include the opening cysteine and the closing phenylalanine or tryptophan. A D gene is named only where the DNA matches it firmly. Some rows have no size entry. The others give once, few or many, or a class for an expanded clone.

CDR3aa: CASSGRGNLVGEQYF; CDR3nt: TGTGCCAGCAGCGGTCGGGGGAATTTGGTTGGCGAGCAGTACTTC; j_gene: TRBJ2-7; abundance: few; d_gene: -; v_gene: TRBV7-6
CDR3aa: CASSVGEDTGNTIYF; CDR3nt: TGTGCCAGCAGCGTTGGGGAAGACACTGGAAACACCATATATTTT; j_gene: TRBJ1-3; abundance: -; d_gene: -; v_gene: TRBV9
CDR3aa: CASSHGTGNSGANVLTF; CDR3nt: TGTGCCAGCAGCCACGGGACAGGGAACTCTGGGGCCAACGTCCTGACTTTC; j_gene: TRBJ2-6; abundance: few; d_gene: TRBD1; v_gene: TRBV7-8
CDR3aa: CASSQRGGGFVYGYTF; CDR3nt: TGTGCCAGCAGCCAACGTGGAGGGGGTTTTGTGTATGGCTACACCTTC; j_gene: TRBJ1-2; abundance: few; d_gene: -; v_gene: TRBV14
CDR3aa: CASTVGGSTDTQYF; CDR3nt: TGTGCCAGCACCGTCGGGGGGAGCACAGATACGCAGTATTTT; j_gene: TRBJ2-3; abundance: few; d_gene: TRBD2; v_gene: TRBV9
CDR3aa: CASSPGTANSGNTIYF; CDR3nt: TGTGCCAGCTCACCCGGGACAGCTAACTCTGGAAACACCATATATTTT; j_gene: TRBJ1-3; abundance: -; d_gene: TRBD1; v_gene: TRBV18
CDR3aa: CAWSVAGKLFF; CDR3nt: TGTGCCTGGAGTGTTGCCGGAAAACTGTTTTTT; j_gene: TRBJ1-4; abundance: -; d_gene: -; v_gene: TRBV30
CDR3aa: CASRYTGTMNTEAFF; CDR3nt: TGTGCCAGCAGGTATACCGGGACAATGAACACTGAAGCTTTCTTT; j_gene: TRBJ1-1; abundance: few; d_gene: -; v_gene: TRBV2
CDR3aa: CASTSDSQSEKLFF; CDR3nt: TGTGCCAGTACCTCGGACAGTCAATCTGAAAAACTGTTTTTT; j_gene: TRBJ1-4; abundance: few; d_gene: -; v_gene: TRBV4-2
CDR3aa: CASSLTADYNEQFF; CDR3nt: TGTGCCAGCAGCCTGACAGCCGACTACAATGAGCAGTTCTTC; j_gene: TRBJ2-1; abundance: few; d_gene: -; v_gene: TRBV28
CDR3aa: CASSLAGRGDQPQHF; CDR3nt: TGCGCCAGCAGCTTGGCCGGGAGAGGGGATCAGCCCCAGCATTTT; j_gene: TRBJ1-5; abundance: few; d_gene: -; v_gene: TRBV5-1
CDR3aa: CASSDTGGSYEQYF; CDR3nt: TGTGCCAGCAGTGATACGGGGGGGTCCTACGAGCAGTACTTC; j_gene: TRBJ2-7; abundance: -; d_gene: TRBD2; v_gene: TRBV25-1
CDR3aa: CSVADGPYGYTF; CDR3nt: TGCAGCGTTGCCGACGGCCCCTATGGCTACACCTTC; j_gene: TRBJ1-2; abundance: -; d_gene: -; v_gene: TRBV29-1
CDR3aa: CASSSWGTGNYGYTF; CDR3nt: TGTGCCAGCAGCTCCTGGGGGACAGGGAACTATGGCTACACCTTC; j_gene: TRBJ1-2; abundance: few; d_gene: TRBD1; v_gene: TRBV5-6
CDR3aa: CASSYGGIGELFF; CDR3nt: TGTGCCAGCAGTTACGGGGGGATCGGGGAGCTGTTTTTT; j_gene: TRBJ2-2; abundance: few; d_gene: -; v_gene: TRBV6-5
CDR3aa: CSVGQLNTEAFF; CDR3nt: TGCAGCGTTGGACAGCTGAACACTGAAGCTTTCTTT; j_gene: TRBJ1-1; abundance: -; d_gene: -; v_gene: TRBV29-1
CDR3aa: CASSSGANVLTF; CDR3nt: TGTGCCAGCAGCTCTGGGGCCAACGTCCTGACTTTC; j_gene: TRBJ2-6; abundance: -; d_gene: -; v_gene: TRBV7-9
CDR3aa: CASSGPTGTRRGYTF; CDR3nt: TGTGCCAGCAGCGGCCCGACAGGGACACGCCGCGGCTACACCTTC; j_gene: TRBJ1-2; abundance: few; d_gene: TRBD1; v_gene: TRBV9
CDR3aa: CASSISGTGEETQYF; CDR3nt: TGCGCCAGCAGCATCTCCGGGACAGGTGAAGAGACCCAGTACTTC; j_gene: TRBJ2-5; abundance: -; d_gene: TRBD1; v_gene: TRBV5-1
CDR3aa: CASSNDQVYGYTF; CDR3nt: TGTGCCAGCAGCAACGACCAGGTCTATGGCTACACCTTC; j_gene: TRBJ1-2; abundance: -; d_gene: -; v_gene: TRBV7-3
CDR3aa: CASSPGVSGNQPQHF; CDR3nt: TGTGCCAGCTCACCAGGGGTTTCGGGCAATCAGCCCCAGCATTTT; j_gene: TRBJ1-5; abundance: -; d_gene: -; v_gene: TRBV18
CDR3aa: CASSLEGLLYEQYF; CDR3nt: TGTGCCAGCAGCTTAGAGGGACTACTCTACGAGCAGTACTTC; j_gene: TRBJ2-7; abundance: few; d_gene: TRBD2; v_gene: TRBV7-2
CDR3aa: CASSLAPRYEQYF; CDR3nt: TGTGCCAGCAGCTTAGCCCCCCGCTACGAGCAGTACTTC; j_gene: TRBJ2-7; abundance: few; d_gene: -; v_gene: TRBV7-2
CDR3aa: CASSQGPNIQYF; CDR3nt: TGCGCCAGCAGCCAAGGCCCAAACATTCAGTACTTC; j_gene: TRBJ2-4; abundance: -; d_gene: -; v_gene: TRBV4-1
CDR3aa: CASEAGGGNIQYF; CDR3nt: TGTGCCAGCGAAGCGGGGGGAGGAAACATTCAGTACTTC; j_gene: TRBJ2-4; abundance: few; d_gene: TRBD2; v_gene: TRBV7-2
CDR3aa: CASRPGVLEKLFF; CDR3nt: TGTGCCAGCAGGCCTGGGGTTCTGGAAAAACTGTTTTTT; j_gene: TRBJ1-4; abundance: few; d_gene: -; v_gene: TRBV7-9
CDR3aa: CASSLVQDNNSPLHF; CDR3nt: TGTGCCAGCAGCTTGGTCCAGGATAATAATTCACCCCTCCACTTT; j_gene: TRBJ1-6; abundance: -; d_gene: -; v_gene: TRBV5-6
CDR3aa: CASSSSGNSPLHF; CDR3nt: TGTGCCAGCAGCTCGAGCGGGAATTCACCCCTCCACTTT; j_gene: TRBJ1-6; abundance: few; d_gene: -; v_gene: TRBV7-2
CDR3aa: CASSSQDRVYGYTF; CDR3nt: TGTGCCAGCAGCTCACAGGACAGGGTCTATGGCTACACCTTC; j_gene: TRBJ1-2; abundance: -; d_gene: TRBD1; v_gene: TRBV7-2
CDR3aa: CASSPGVQETQYF; CDR3nt: TGTGCCAGCAGCCCCGGGGTCCAAGAGACCCAGTACTTC; j_gene: TRBJ2-5; abundance: -; d_gene: -; v_gene: TRBV7-2
CDR3aa: CASSTDGRTSYEQYF; CDR3nt: TGTGCCAGTAGTACAGATGGACGGACTTCCTACGAGCAGTACTTC; j_gene: TRBJ2-7; abundance: -; d_gene: -; v_gene: TRBV19
CDR3aa: CASSQETQDNSPLHF; CDR3nt: TGCGCCAGCAGCCAAGAAACACAGGATAATTCACCCCTCCACTTT; j_gene: TRBJ1-6; abundance: once; d_gene: -; v_gene: TRBV4-3
CDR3aa: CASSQDGHYGYTF; CDR3nt: TGCGCCAGCAGCCAAGACGGCCACTATGGCTACACCTTC; j_gene: TRBJ1-2; abundance: few; d_gene: -; v_gene: TRBV4-3
CDR3aa: CASSLSPNGNYGYTF; CDR3nt: TGTGCCAGCAGCTTGAGTCCAAACGGAAACTATGGCTACACCTTC; j_gene: TRBJ1-2; abundance: -; d_gene: -; v_gene: TRBV5-6
CDR3aa: CASSWGSSGATEQFF; CDR3nt: TGTGCCAGCAGTTGGGGGTCTAGCGGGGCGACTGAGCAGTTCTTC; j_gene: TRBJ2-1; abundance: -; d_gene: TRBD2; v_gene: TRBV28
CDR3aa: CASSYPLGKGGYGYTF; CDR3nt: TGTGCCAGCAGTTACCCCCTCGGGAAGGGGGGCTATGGCTACACCTTC; j_gene: TRBJ1-2; abundance: -; d_gene: -; v_gene: TRBV6-5
CDR3aa: CASSAGGTTEAFF; CDR3nt: TGTGCCAGCAGCGCAGGGGGTACGACTGAAGCTTTCTTT; j_gene: TRBJ1-1; abundance: -; d_gene: TRBD1; v_gene: TRBV7-3
CDR3aa: CASRAGMFTDTQYF; CDR3nt: TGTGCCAGCAGGGCAGGGATGTTCACAGATACGCAGTATTTT; j_gene: TRBJ2-3; abundance: few; d_gene: -; v_gene: TRBV6-5
CDR3aa: CAEVRGYEQYF; CDR3nt: TGTGCCGAAGTAAGGGGCTACGAGCAGTACTTC; j_gene: TRBJ2-7; abundance: few; d_gene: -; v_gene: TRBV19
CDR3aa: CSVQYGHPSYGYTF; CDR3nt: TGCAGCGTTCAATACGGCCATCCTTCCTATGGCTACACCTTC; j_gene: TRBJ1-2; abundance: few; d_gene: -; v_gene: TRBV29-1
CDR3aa: CASSPEPTYEQYF; CDR3nt: TGTGCCAGCTCACCGGAGCCTACCTACGAGCAGTACTTC; j_gene: TRBJ2-7; abundance: -; d_gene: -; v_gene: TRBV18
CDR3aa: CASSQDGTGYEQYF; CDR3nt: TGCGCCAGCAGCCAAGACGGGACAGGCTACGAGCAGTACTTC; j_gene: TRBJ2-7; abundance: -; d_gene: TRBD1; v_gene: TRBV4-3
CDR3aa: CASSLATGGGNEQFF; CDR3nt: TGCGCCAGCAGCTTGGCGACTGGGGGAGGCAATGAGCAGTTCTTC; j_gene: TRBJ2-1; abundance: -; d_gene: -; v_gene: TRBV5-1
CDR3aa: CASSLAGHSRYTDTQYF; CDR3nt: TGTGCCAGCAGTTTAGCGGGTCACTCGCGTTACACAGATACGCAGTATTTT; j_gene: TRBJ2-3; abundance: -; d_gene: -; v_gene: TRBV27
CDR3aa: CASSQGPSYGYTF; CDR3nt: TGTGCCAGCAGCCAAGGACCGAGCTATGGCTACACCTTC; j_gene: TRBJ1-2; abundance: few; d_gene: -; v_gene: TRBV7-2
CDR3aa: CASSEGIDGGRGDTQYF; CDR3nt: TGTGCCAGCAGTGAAGGGATCGACGGGGGCCGGGGAGATACGCAGTATTTT; j_gene: TRBJ2-3; abundance: -; d_gene: -; v_gene: TRBV6-1
CDR3aa: CAISEPPAGQGSSPLHF; CDR3nt: TGTGCCATCAGTGAACCTCCAGCGGGACAGGGTAGTTCACCCCTCCACTTT; j_gene: TRBJ1-6; abundance: few; d_gene: TRBD1; v_gene: TRBV10-3
CDR3aa: CASSEVGGSNQPQHF; CDR3nt: TGTGCCAGCAGTGAAGTGGGGGGCTCCAATCAGCCCCAGCATTTT; j_gene: TRBJ1-5; abundance: -; d_gene: -; v_gene: TRBV2
CDR3aa: CASSFGTGLRQPQHF; CDR3nt: TGTGCCAGCAGCTTCGGAACAGGGTTGCGTCAGCCCCAGCATTTT; j_gene: TRBJ1-5; abundance: -; d_gene: -; v_gene: TRBV7-2
CDR3aa: CASSLGQATETQYF; CDR3nt: TGCGCCAGCAGCTTGGGACAGGCGACGGAGACCCAGTACTTC; j_gene: TRBJ2-5; abundance: -; d_gene: -; v_gene: TRBV5-1
CDR3aa: CASSVADSSNQPQHF; CDR3nt: TGTGCCAGCAGCGTGGCAGACAGCAGCAATCAGCCCCAGCATTTT; j_gene: TRBJ1-5; abundance: -; d_gene: -; v_gene: TRBV9
CDR3aa: CASSPNRQVYEQYF; CDR3nt: TGTGCCAGCAGCCCTAATAGACAGGTCTACGAGCAGTACTTC; j_gene: TRBJ2-7; abundance: few; d_gene: -; v_gene: TRBV9
CDR3aa: CASSLASRDQPQHF; CDR3nt: TGTGCCAGCAGCTTAGCATCAAGGGATCAGCCCCAGCATTTT; j_gene: TRBJ1-5; abundance: few; d_gene: -; v_gene: TRBV5-6
CDR3aa: CASSGDTQYF; CDR3nt: TGCGCCAGCAGTGGGGATACGCAGTATTTT; j_gene: TRBJ2-3; abundance: many; d_gene: -; v_gene: TRBV5-1
CDR3aa: CAIRTGGGRTDTQYF; CDR3nt: TGTGCCATCAGGACCGGCGGGGGCCGCACAGATACGCAGTATTTT; j_gene: TRBJ2-3; abundance: few; d_gene: -; v_gene: TRBV10-3